This T cell receptor beta chain was obtained from a study of beta chain features in type 1 diabetes. Germline loops: CDR1 MNHEY, CDR2 SMNVEV (reference sequence). Trimming removed 0 bases at V and 3 bases at J, with 11 bases between. This CDR3 contains 16 residues. As every portion of the isolated RNA was reverse transcribed, the sequencing read expressed TCRB transcripts. Generated by immunoSEQ multiplex PCR, the TCRdb table keeps only in-frame clones and is missing some. In the table there are roughly 350,000 clones, 11% of which are singletons. The J gene is TRBJ2-2, the V gene TRBV27, with TRBD1 as a possible D gene (6 bases). The TCR originated in a woman in her thirties in good health. The sample comprised naive CD4+ T cells from blood. CDR3 DNA sequence: TGTGCCAGCAGTTTATCGTGGGGGCTTGACACCGGGGAGCTGTTTTTT. It codes for CASSLSWGLDTGELFF.